The source of this T cell receptor (beta chain) is a study of T cells in Graves' hyperthyroidism and ophthalmopathy. The wider study: Peripheral blood was drawn at first diagnosis, prior to all treatment.

Trimming stripped 0 bases from V and 7 bases from J, with 16 bases between. CDR3 length: 15 residues. Germline assignment: CDR1 SGHDT and CDR2 YYEEEE. Uncontrolled infection, other autoimmune disease, pregnancy or lactation excluded patients. Diagnoses rested on clinical symptoms, serum thyroxine and TRAb, thyroid ultrasound and orbital computed tomography. About 10 ml of fresh peripheral blood supplied the PBMCs. TCR beta CDR3 regions were amplified from RNA. First-round RT-PCR of the TCR CDR3 relied on the HTBI primer set. TCRdb reprocessed the multiplex PCR reads with MiXCR, giving one entry per CDR3 protein. Here the sample spans a few hundred thousand distinct CDR3 sequences, about a fifth being singletons.

This sequence was found in a woman aged 18-29 years with Graves' hyperthyroidism. The specimen sequenced was blood. This chain connects TRBV5-6 to TRBJ1-1; possible D gene TRBD1, 6 bases. CDR3 DNA sequence: TGTGCCAGCAGCTTGGTCGGGGGGCAGAGGAGTGAAGCTTTCTTT. The encoded protein is CASSLVGGQRSEAFF.